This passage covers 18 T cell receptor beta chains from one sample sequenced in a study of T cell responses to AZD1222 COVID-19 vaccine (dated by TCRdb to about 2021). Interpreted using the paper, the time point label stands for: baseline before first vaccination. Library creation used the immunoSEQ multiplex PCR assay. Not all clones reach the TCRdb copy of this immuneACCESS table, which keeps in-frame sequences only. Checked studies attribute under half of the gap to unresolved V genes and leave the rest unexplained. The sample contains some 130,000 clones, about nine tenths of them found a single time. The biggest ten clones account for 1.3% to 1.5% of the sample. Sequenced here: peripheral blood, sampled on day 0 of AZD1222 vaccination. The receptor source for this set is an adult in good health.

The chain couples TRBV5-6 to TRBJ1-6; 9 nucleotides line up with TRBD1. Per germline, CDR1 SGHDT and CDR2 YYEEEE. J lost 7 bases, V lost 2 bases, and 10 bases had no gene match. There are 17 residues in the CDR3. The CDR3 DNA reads TGTGCCAGCAGCTTTACGCCGAAGGGGACAGGGAATTCACCCCTCCACTTT. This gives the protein CASSFTPKGTGNSPLHF.

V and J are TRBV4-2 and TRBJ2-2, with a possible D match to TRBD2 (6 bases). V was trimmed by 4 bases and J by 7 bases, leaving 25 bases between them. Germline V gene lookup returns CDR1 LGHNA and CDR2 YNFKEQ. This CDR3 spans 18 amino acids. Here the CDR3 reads CASSPKPAGPLQGGELFF. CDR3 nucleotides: TGTGCCAGCAGCCCAAAGCCAGCGGGTCCCCTCCAGGGCGGGGAGCTGTTTTTT.

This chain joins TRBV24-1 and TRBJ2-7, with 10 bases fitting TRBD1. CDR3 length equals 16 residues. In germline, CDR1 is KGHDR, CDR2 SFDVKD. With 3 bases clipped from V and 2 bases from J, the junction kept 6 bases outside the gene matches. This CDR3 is CATSDAATGGTYEQYF. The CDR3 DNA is TGTGCCACCAGTGATGCCGCGACAGGGGGCACCTACGAGCAGTACTTC.

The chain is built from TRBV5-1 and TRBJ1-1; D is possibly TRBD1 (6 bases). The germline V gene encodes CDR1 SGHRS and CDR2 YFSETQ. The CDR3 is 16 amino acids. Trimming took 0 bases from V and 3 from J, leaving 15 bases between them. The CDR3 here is CASSLVGGEGYTEAFF. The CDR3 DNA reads TGCGCCAGCAGCTTGGTAGGGGGTGAAGGGTACACTGAAGCTTTCTTT.

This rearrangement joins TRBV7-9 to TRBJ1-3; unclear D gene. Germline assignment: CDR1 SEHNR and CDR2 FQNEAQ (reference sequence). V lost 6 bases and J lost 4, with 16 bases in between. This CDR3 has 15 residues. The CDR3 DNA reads TGTGCCAGCAGTCTTATGGGAGGTTCCGGAAACACCATATATTTT. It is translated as CASSLMGGSGNTIYF. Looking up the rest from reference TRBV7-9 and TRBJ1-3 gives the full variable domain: DTGVSQNPRHKITKRGQNVTFRCDPISEHNRLYWYRQTLGQGPEFLTYFQNEAQLEKSRLLSDRFSAERPKGSFSTLEIQRTEQGDSAMYLCASSLMGGSGNTIYFGEGSWLTVV.

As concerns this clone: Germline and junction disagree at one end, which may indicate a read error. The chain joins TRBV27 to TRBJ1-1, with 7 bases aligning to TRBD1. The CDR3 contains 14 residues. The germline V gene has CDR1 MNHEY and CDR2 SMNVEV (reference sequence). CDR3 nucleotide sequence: TGTGCCGGCAGTCAAGACAGGGTGAACACTGAAGCTTTCTTT. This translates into CAGSQDRVNTEAFF.

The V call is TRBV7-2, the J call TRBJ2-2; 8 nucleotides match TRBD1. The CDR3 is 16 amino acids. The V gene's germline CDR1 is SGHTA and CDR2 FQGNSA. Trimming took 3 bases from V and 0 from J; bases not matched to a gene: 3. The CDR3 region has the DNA TGTGCCAGCAGCTTGGGGGGACAGGCGAACACCGGGGAGCTGTTTTTT. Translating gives CASSLGGQANTGELFF.

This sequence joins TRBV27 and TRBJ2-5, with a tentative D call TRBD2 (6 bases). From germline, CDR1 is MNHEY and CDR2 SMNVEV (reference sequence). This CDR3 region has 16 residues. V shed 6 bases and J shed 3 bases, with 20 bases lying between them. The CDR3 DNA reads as TGTGCCAGCAGCCCAGGCCTATTCGGAGGGAAAGAGACCCAGTACTTC. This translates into CASSPGLFGGKETQYF.

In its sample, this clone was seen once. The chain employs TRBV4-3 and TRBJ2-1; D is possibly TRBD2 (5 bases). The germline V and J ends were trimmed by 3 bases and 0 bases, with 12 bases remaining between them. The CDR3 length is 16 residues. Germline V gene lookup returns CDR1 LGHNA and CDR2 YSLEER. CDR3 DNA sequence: TGCGCCAGCAGCCACCAACTAGAGAGCTCCTACAATGAGCAGTTCTTC. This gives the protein CASSHQLESSYNEQFF.

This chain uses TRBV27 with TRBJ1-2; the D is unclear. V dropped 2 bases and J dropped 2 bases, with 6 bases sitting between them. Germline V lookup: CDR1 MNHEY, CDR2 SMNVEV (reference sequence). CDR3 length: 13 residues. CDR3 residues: CASSLGRNYGYTF. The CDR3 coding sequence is TGTGCCAGCAGTTTAGGACGGAACTATGGCTACACCTTC.

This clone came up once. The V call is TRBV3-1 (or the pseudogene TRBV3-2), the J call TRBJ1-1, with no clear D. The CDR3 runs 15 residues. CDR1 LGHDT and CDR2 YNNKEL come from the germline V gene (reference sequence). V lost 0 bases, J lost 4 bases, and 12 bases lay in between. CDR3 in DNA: TGTGCCAGCAGCCAAGATAAGGTGGTGGGCACTGAAGCTTTCTTT. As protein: CASSQDKVVGTEAFF.

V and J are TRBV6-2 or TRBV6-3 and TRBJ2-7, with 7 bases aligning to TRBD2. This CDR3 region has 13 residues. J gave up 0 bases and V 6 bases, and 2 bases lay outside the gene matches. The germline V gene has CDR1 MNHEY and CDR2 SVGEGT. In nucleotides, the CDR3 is TGTGCCAGCAGCGGGACTACCTCCTACGAGCAGTACTTC. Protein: CASSGTTSYEQYF.

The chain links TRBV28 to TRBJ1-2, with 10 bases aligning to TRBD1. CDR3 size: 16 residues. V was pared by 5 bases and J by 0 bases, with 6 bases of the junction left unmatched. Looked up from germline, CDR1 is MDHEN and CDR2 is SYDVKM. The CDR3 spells CASSPGTGDSNYGYTF. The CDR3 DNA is TGTGCCAGCAGTCCCGGGACAGGGGACTCTAACTATGGCTACACCTTC.

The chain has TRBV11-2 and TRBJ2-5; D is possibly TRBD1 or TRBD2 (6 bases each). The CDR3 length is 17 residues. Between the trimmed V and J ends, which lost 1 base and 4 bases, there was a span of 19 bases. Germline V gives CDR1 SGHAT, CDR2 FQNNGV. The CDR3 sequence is CASSLAGASFGGETQYF. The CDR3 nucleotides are TGTGCCAGCAGCTTAGCGGGGGCTAGCTTCGGGGGAGAGACCCAGTACTTC.

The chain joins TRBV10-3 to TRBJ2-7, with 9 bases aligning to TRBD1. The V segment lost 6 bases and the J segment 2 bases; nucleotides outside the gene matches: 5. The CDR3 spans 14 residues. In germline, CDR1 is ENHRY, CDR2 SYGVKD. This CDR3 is CAISPDRGPYEQYF. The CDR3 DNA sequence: TGTGCCATCAGCCCGGACAGGGGCCCCTACGAGCAGTACTTC.

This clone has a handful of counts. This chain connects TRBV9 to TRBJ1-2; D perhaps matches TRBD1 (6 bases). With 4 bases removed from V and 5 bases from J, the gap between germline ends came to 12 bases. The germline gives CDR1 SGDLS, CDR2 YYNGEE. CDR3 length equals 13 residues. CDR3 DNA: TGTGCCAGCAGCACCGGGACATCTTATGGCTACACCTTC. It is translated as CASSTGTSYGYTF.

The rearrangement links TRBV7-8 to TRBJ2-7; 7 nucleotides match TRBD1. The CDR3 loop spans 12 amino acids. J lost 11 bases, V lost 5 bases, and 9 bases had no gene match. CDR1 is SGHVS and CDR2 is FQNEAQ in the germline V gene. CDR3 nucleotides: TGTGCCAGCAGCATAGGACAGGCTCGCGAGTACTTC. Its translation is CASSIGQAREYF.

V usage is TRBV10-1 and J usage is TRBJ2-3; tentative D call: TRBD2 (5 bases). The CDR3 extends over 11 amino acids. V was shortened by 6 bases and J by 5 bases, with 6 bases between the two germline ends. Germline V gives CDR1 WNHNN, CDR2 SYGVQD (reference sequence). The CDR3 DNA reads TGCGCCAGCAGCCGGGGAGATACGCAGTATTTT. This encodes CASSRGDTQYF.